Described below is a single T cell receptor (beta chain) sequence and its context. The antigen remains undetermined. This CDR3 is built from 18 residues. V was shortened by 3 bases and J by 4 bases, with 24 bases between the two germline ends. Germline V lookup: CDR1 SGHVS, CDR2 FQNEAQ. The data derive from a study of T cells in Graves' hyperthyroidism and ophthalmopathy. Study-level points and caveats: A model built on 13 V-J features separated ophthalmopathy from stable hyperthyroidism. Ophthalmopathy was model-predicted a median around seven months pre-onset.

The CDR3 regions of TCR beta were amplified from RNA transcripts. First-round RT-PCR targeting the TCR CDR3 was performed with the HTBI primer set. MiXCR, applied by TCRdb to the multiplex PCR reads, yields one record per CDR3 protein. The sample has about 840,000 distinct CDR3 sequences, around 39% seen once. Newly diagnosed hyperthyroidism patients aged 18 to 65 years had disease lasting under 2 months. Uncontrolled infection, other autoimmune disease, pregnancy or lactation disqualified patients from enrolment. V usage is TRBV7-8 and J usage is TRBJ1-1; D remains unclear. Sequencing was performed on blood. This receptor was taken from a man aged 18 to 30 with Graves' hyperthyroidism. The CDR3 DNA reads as TGTGCCAGCAGCTTTGGCCGTCTTCTGGGGATTGGTAGCACTGAAGCTTTCTTT. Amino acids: CASSFGRLLGIGSTEAFF.